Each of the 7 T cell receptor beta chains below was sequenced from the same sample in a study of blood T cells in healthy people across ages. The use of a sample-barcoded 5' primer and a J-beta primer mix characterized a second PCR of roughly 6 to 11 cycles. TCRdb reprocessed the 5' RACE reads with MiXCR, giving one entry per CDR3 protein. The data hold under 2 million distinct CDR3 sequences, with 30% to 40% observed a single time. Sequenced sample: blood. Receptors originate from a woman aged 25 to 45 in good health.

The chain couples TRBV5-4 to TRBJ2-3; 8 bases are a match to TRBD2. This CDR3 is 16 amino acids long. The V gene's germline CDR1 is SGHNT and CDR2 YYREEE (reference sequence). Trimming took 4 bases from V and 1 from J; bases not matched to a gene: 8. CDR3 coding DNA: TGTGCCAGCAGCCCGAGAGCGGGGGCCGGCACAGATACGCAGTATTTT. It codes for CASSPRAGAGTDTQYF.

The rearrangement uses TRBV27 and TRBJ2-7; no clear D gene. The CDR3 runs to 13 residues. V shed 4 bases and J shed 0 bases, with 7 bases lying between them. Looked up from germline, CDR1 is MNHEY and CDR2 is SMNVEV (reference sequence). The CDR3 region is CASSSYNSYEQYF. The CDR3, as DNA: TGTGCCAGCAGTTCATACAACTCCTACGAGCAGTACTTC.

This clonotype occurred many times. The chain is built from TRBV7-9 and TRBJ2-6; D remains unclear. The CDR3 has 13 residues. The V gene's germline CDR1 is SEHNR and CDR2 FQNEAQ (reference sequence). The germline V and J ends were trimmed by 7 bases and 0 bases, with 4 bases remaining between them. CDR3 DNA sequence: TGTGCCAGCACCTCCTCTGGGGCCAACGTCCTGACTTTC. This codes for CASTSSGANVLTF.

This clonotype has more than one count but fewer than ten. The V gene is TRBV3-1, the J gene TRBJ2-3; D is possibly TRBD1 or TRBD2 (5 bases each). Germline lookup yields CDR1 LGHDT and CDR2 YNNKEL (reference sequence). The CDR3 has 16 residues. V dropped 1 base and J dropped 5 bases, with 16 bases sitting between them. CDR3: CASSQVGTFGRDTQYF. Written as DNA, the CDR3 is TGTGCCAGCAGCCAAGTGGGGACCTTCGGGCGAGATACGCAGTATTTT.

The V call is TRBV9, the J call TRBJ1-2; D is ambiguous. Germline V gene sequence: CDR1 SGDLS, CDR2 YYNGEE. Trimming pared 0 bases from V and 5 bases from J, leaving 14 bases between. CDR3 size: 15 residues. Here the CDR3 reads CASSVGEGHIYGYTF. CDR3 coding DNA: TGTGCCAGCAGCGTAGGAGAAGGGCATATATATGGCTACACCTTC. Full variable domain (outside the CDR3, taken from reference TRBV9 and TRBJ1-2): DSGVTQTPKHLITATGQRVTLRCSPRSGDLSVYWYQQSLDQGLQFLIQYYNGEERAKGNILERFSAQQFPDLHSELNLSSLELGDSALYFCASSVGEGHIYGYTFGSGTRLTVV.

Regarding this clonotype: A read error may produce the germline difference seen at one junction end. Written as DNA, the CDR3 is TGTGCCTGCAGCTTAACCACGGGTGGCGCCGCCTACGAGCAGTACTTC. Its protein is CACSLTTGGAAYEQYF. The chain couples TRBV7-9 to TRBJ2-7, with unresolved D. The CDR3 extends over 16 amino acids. Germline assignment: CDR1 SEHNR and CDR2 FQNEAQ (reference sequence). Full variable domain (missing parts from reference TRBV7-9 and TRBJ2-7): DTGVSQNPRHKITKRGQNVTFRCDPISEHNRLYWYRQTLGQGPEFLTYFQNEAQLEKSRLLSDRFSAERPKGSFSTLEIQRTEQGDSAMYLCACSLTTGGAAYEQYFGPGTRLTVT.

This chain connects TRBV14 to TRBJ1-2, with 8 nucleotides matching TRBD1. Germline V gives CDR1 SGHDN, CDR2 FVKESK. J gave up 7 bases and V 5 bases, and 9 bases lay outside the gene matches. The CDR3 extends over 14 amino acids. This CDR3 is CASSKPGGGGGYTF. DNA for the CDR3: TGTGCCAGCAGCAAGCCAGGGGGCGGAGGTGGCTACACCTTC.